This T cell receptor beta chain comes out of a study of graft-versus-host responses after intestinal transplantation. Study as a whole: Induction using anti-thymocyte globulin, followed by tacrolimus and steroids for roughly 3 years, was given to all recipients. The study's findings and limits: Some patients had graft-donor T cell macrochimerism. In their allografts, the ratios of graft-versus-host to host-versus-graft T cell clones were high. Ileal or blood samples showed some GvH clones first, and such clones were also found in recipient marrow. Levels of circulating GvH clones at their peak were associated with early post-transplant HvG declines.

Points on this clone: Its antigen is still unknown.

V shed 4 bases, J shed 7 bases, and the junction held 8 bases outside the gene matches. Germline CDR1 and CDR2: SGHRS and YFSETQ. CDR3 size: 15 residues. Some clones are missing from TCRdb's copy, which holds only in-frame ones; the method was immunoSEQ multiplex PCR. The sample includes approximately 81,000 clones, 80% to 90% of them seen just once. V usage is TRBV5-1 and J usage is TRBJ2-2; TRBD1 matches at 9 bases. The sequence came from a human donor who was the organ donor for an intestinal transplant. This specimen consisted of unstimulated CD8+ T cells sorted from spleen or lymph node cells, obtained before transplant. DNA of the CDR3: TGCGCCAGCAGCCCGTCGACAGGGGGTATCGGGGAGCTGTTTTTT. Its translation is CASSPSTGGIGELFF.